Following are 10 T cell receptor beta chains from one sample sequenced in a study of cytomegalovirus exposure and HLA in healthy donors. The PCR used 60 Vbeta and 13 Jbeta primers. The repertoire was sequenced with immunoSEQ multiplex PCR; TCRdb's copy has only in-frame clones and lacks some. The data include some 75,000 clones; the top ten clones carry about 0.76%. The material sequenced was PBMCs. All receptors come from a boy aged 10-17 years in good health and CMV-seronegative.

V is TRBV5-1 and J is TRBJ2-5; 12 bases map to TRBD2. Germline lookup yields CDR1 SGHRS and CDR2 YFSETQ. This CDR3 is 16 amino acids long. Trimming took 1 base from V and 6 from J; bases not matched to a gene: 7. The CDR3 sequence is CASSLWASGREKTQYF. CDR3 nucleotide sequence: TGCGCCAGCAGCTTGTGGGCTAGCGGGAGGGAAAAGACCCAGTACTTC.

Details on this clone: Other DNA sequences in this specimen translate into the identical CDR3. The J gene is TRBJ1-2, the V gene TRBV30; 7 nucleotides line up with TRBD1. The CDR3 runs to 16 residues. The trim removed 2 bases at V and 6 bases at J, leaving 15 bases unmatched. The V gene's germline CDR1 is GTSNPN and CDR2 SVGIG (reference sequence). The CDR3 DNA follows: TGTGCCTGGAGTCCCCCACAGGGGATCCTTTTGAATGGCTACACCTTC. It yields the protein CAWSPPQGILLNGYTF. The full variable domain, completed using reference TRBV30 and TRBJ1-2, is SQTIHQWPATLVQPVGSPLSLECTVEGTSNPNLYWYRQAAGRGLQLLFYSVGIGQISSEVPQNLSASRPQDRQFILSSKKLLLSDSGFYLCAWSPPQGILLNGYTFGSGTRLTVV.

The V gene is TRBV9, the J gene TRBJ1-2; 8 bases agree with TRBD1. Germline V gene sequence: CDR1 SGDLS, CDR2 YYNGEE. The CDR3 has 14 residues. The ends lost 4 bases at V and 6 bases at J; junction bases unmatched: 8. This chain's CDR3 is CASSTQQGAHGYTF. The CDR3 DNA reads TGTGCCAGCAGCACCCAGCAGGGGGCACATGGCTACACCTTC.

The J gene is TRBJ2-7, the V gene TRBV10-3; 11 nucleotides match TRBD1. With 2 bases clipped from V and 6 bases from J, the junction kept 18 bases outside the gene matches. This CDR3 has 19 residues. Germline V gene sequence: CDR1 ENHRY, CDR2 SYGVKD. The CDR3 protein is CAISEILPGQGAATSEQYF. The CDR3 DNA follows: TGTGCCATCAGTGAGATTCTTCCTGGACAGGGGGCCGCCACTTCCGAGCAGTACTTC.

The chain is built from TRBV19 and TRBJ2-5; TRBD2 is a possible D gene (6 bases). Per the germline V gene, CDR1 is LNHDA and CDR2 is SQIVND (reference sequence). This CDR3 comprises 14 residues. The V end was cut by 4 bases, the J end by 5 bases, with 14 bases between. In DNA, the CDR3 is TGTGCCAGTAGTACGAGCGGGTGGCGGGAGACCCAGTACTTC. Protein: CASSTSGWRETQYF.

This chain joins TRBV29-1 and TRBJ1-1; D is ambiguous. Trimming removed 4 bases at V and 4 bases at J, with 16 bases between. The CDR3 sequence is 14 residues long. Germline CDR1 is SQVTM and CDR2 is ANQGSEA. The chain's CDR3 is CSVVGWIAATEAFF. In DNA form, the CDR3 reads TGCAGCGTTGTTGGTTGGATAGCGGCCACTGAAGCTTTCTTT.

In DNA, the CDR3 is TGTGCCAGCAGCTACCGGACAGGGGACTACGAGCAGTACTTC. Its translation is CASSYRTGDYEQYF. This chain connects TRBV11-3 to TRBJ2-7; 9 bases fit TRBD1. The CDR3 is 14 residues long. V gave up 4 bases and J gave up 3 bases; unmatched junction bases: 4. CDR1 and CDR2 (germline): SGHNT, YENEEA. Supplemented by reference TRBV11-3 and TRBJ2-7, the full variable domain reads EAGVVQSPRYKIIEKKQPVAFWCNPISGHNTLYWYLQNLGQGPELLIRYENEEAVDDSQLPKDRFSAERLKGVDSTLKIQPAELGDSAVYLCASSYRTGDYEQYFGPGTRLTVT.

The gene calls are TRBV7-7 and TRBJ2-5; 14 bases align to TRBD2. V lost 5 bases, J lost 7 bases, and 3 bases stayed unmatched. The CDR3 is 14 amino acids. Germline loops: CDR1 SSHAT, CDR2 FNYEAQ (reference sequence). The CDR3 region has the DNA TGTGCCAGCAGCGGACTAGCGGGAGGAGGGACCCAGTACTTC. It codes for CASSGLAGGGTQYF.

The chain employs TRBV4-1 and TRBJ2-1, with 13 bases aligning to TRBD2. CDR3 length equals 16 residues. The junction had 4 bases not matched to a gene; V was cut back by 3 bases and J by 5 bases. CDR1 is MGHRA and CDR2 is YSYEKL in the germline V gene. The CDR3 DNA reads as TGCGCCAGCAGCCAGGAGGGGACTAGCGGGGACAATGAGCAGTTCTTC. Translation gives CASSQEGTSGDNEQFF.

V and J are TRBV5-1 and TRBJ1-1; D possibly corresponds to TRBD1 (5 bases). Per the germline V gene, CDR1 is SGHRS and CDR2 is YFSETQ. The germline V and J ends were trimmed by 6 bases and 0 bases, with 12 bases remaining between them. This CDR3 region has 14 residues. In DNA, the CDR3 is TGCGCCAGCATCGACAGCCCGATGAACACTGAAGCTTTCTTT. Protein: CASIDSPMNTEAFF.